This T cell receptor (beta chain) was found in a study of blood T cell repertoires in COVID-19. Trimming cost V 1 base and J 3 bases, with 9 bases left between them. Germline V gene lookup returns CDR1 SGHTA and CDR2 FQGTGA. The CDR3 has 15 amino acids. Original analysis: Reference gene primer amplification yielded estimated nucleated cell counts. Some clones are missing from TCRdb's copy, which holds only in-frame ones; the method was immunoSEQ multiplex PCR. The DNA was the basis for D and trimming; V, J and clone size are from that table. The repertoire holds around 270,000 clones, under 85% seen once, with 0.7% to 1% in the top ten.

The sequencing input was peripheral blood. The TCR originated in a human donor with COVID-19, enrolled during active disease. The donor label of this sample is uncertain. V gene TRBV7-3 combines with J gene TRBJ2-2; D is perhaps TRBD2 (6 bases). CDR3 region: CASSLRAGYTGELFF. CDR3 in DNA: TGTGCCAGCAGCTTAAGAGCGGGTTACACCGGGGAGCTGTTTTTT.